These T cell receptor beta chains were read from a single sample in a study of CXCR3-negative and CXCR3-positive naive CD8 T cells. Reanalyzing the 5' RACE reads, TCRdb keeps one entry per CDR3 protein, without DNA. This sample contains tens of thousands of distinct CDR3 sequences. The sample was naive CXCR3- CD8+ T cells from blood. Every receptor here comes from a human donor in good health. Some clones in this sample may be carry-over from other donors' samples. CDR3s include the opening cysteine and the closing phenylalanine or tryptophan. The order of the fields is J gene, V gene, CDR3 protein.

J gene: TRBJ2-1
V gene: TRBV30
CDR3 protein: CAWSPTSASGDEQFF

J gene: TRBJ1-1
V gene: TRBV12-3/TRBV12-4
CDR3 protein: CASSLSNEAFF

J gene: TRBJ2-5
V gene: TRBV28
CDR3 protein: CACALGAGKTQYF

J gene: TRBJ2-2
V gene: TRBV5-1
CDR3 protein: CASSGDRETGELFF

J gene: TRBJ1-5
V gene: TRBV6-5
CDR3 protein: CASSDSQYSNQPQHF

J gene: TRBJ1-2
V gene: TRBV6-2/TRBV6-3
CDR3 protein: CASLQSDGNGYGYTF

J gene: TRBJ2-7
V gene: TRBV29-1
CDR3 protein: CSVEKGGYEQYF

J gene: TRBJ1-1
V gene: TRBV29-1
CDR3 protein: CSVVDRDPEAFF

J gene: TRBJ1-2
V gene: TRBV11-2
CDR3 protein: CASSSLQSVANYGYTF

J gene: TRBJ1-1
V gene: TRBV5-1
CDR3 protein: CASSLLGNTEAFF

J gene: TRBJ2-3
V gene: TRBV5-4
CDR3 protein: CASSKGADTQYF

J gene: TRBJ2-7
V gene: TRBV5-5
CDR3 protein: CASSSTGDEQYF

J gene: TRBJ1-1
V gene: TRBV29-1
CDR3 protein: CSVLGLNTEAFF

J gene: TRBJ2-2
V gene: TRBV29-1
CDR3 protein: CSVENIGDLYTGELFF

J gene: TRBJ2-7
V gene: TRBV4-1
CDR3 protein: CASSQDKVTRHEQYF

J gene: TRBJ2-2
V gene: TRBV15
CDR3 protein: CATSRDRFIGELFF

J gene: TRBJ2-5
V gene: TRBV12-3/TRBV12-4
CDR3 protein: CASSFGGEAQYF

J gene: TRBJ1-2
V gene: TRBV29-1
CDR3 protein: CSVEEPGRTYGYTF

J gene: TRBJ2-3
V gene: TRBV6-2/TRBV6-3
CDR3 protein: CASSRSIIAASTDTQYF

J gene: TRBJ1-1
V gene: TRBV13
CDR3 protein: CASSLSPGAEAFF

J gene: TRBJ2-5
V gene: TRBV21-1
CDR3 protein: CASSKPSSETQYF

J gene: TRBJ1-1
V gene: TRBV12-5
CDR3 protein: CASGLATGNTEAFF

J gene: TRBJ2-1
V gene: TRBV5-6
CDR3 protein: CASSTTSGRDEQFF

J gene: TRBJ2-1
V gene: TRBV7-3
CDR3 protein: CASSGGETKLNEQFF

J gene: TRBJ2-7
V gene: TRBV6-5
CDR3 protein: CASTDFNSYEQYF

J gene: TRBJ2-1
V gene: TRBV29-1
CDR3 protein: CSVHEPGLAGAYGNEQFF

J gene: TRBJ2-1
V gene: TRBV20-1
CDR3 protein: CSARDVSRDEQFF

J gene: TRBJ1-2
V gene: TRBV29-1
CDR3 protein: CSVGGQGDPNYGYTF

J gene: TRBJ2-7
V gene: TRBV7-3
CDR3 protein: CASSLQGGGAYEQYF

J gene: TRBJ2-1
V gene: TRBV27
CDR3 protein: CASSPDGDQGYNEQFF

J gene: TRBJ2-1
V gene: TRBV24-1
CDR3 protein: CATSGDGAAYNEQFF

J gene: TRBJ2-1
V gene: TRBV7-6
CDR3 protein: CASSLVEAGGNEQFF

J gene: TRBJ2-7
V gene: TRBV5-1
CDR3 protein: CASSLEAGGAEQYF

J gene: TRBJ2-5
V gene: TRBV20-1
CDR3 protein: CSARLERGAIVETQYF

J gene: TRBJ1-1
V gene: TRBV7-9
CDR3 protein: CASSLTGGGFSGEAFF

J gene: TRBJ1-1
V gene: TRBV7-9
CDR3 protein: CASSLGSGQVEAFF

J gene: TRBJ2-5
V gene: TRBV29-1
CDR3 protein: CSVGSQGRLQETQYF

J gene: TRBJ2-3
V gene: TRBV6-4
CDR3 protein: CASSESGGAADTQYF

J gene: TRBJ2-7
V gene: TRBV7-8
CDR3 protein: CASSPGTSGGTYEQYF

J gene: TRBJ2-3
V gene: TRBV9
CDR3 protein: CASSDEPADTQYF

J gene: TRBJ2-3
V gene: TRBV10-2
CDR3 protein: CASSEGRGDTQYF

J gene: TRBJ2-6
V gene: TRBV12-5
CDR3 protein: CASGPGQTSGANVLTF

J gene: TRBJ2-7
V gene: TRBV27
CDR3 protein: CASSLFGGIPYEQYF

J gene: TRBJ2-5
V gene: TRBV29-1
CDR3 protein: CSVEVPGGETQYF

J gene: TRBJ2-7
V gene: TRBV29-1
CDR3 protein: CSVRSDSSYEQYF

J gene: TRBJ2-2
V gene: TRBV12-3/TRBV12-4
CDR3 protein: CASQIFGTPTFIGELFF

J gene: TRBJ2-7
V gene: TRBV7-2
CDR3 protein: CASSLVETGGVLYEQYF

J gene: TRBJ2-4
V gene: TRBV6-6
CDR3 protein: CASSYPQGMINIQYF

J gene: TRBJ2-1
V gene: TRBV27
CDR3 protein: CASRLPGQGYNEQFF